A single sample gave rise to the 21 T cell receptor beta chains below, sequenced in a study of blood T cells in healthy people across ages. Through a sample-barcoded 5' primer and a J-beta primer mix, a second PCR was run for 7 to 11 cycles. TCRdb analysed the 5' RACE reads with MiXCR anew, one entry per CDR3 protein. The sample holds about 600,000 distinct CDR3 sequences; around half are singletons and the top ten take about 26%. Material: blood. All receptors come from a man older than 75 in good health.

This clonotype was counted a single time. CDR3 nucleotides: TGTGCCAGCAGGGTTGCGGGACAGAGGTACGAGCAGTACTTC. It translates to CASRVAGQRYEQYF. The V gene is TRBV28, the J gene TRBJ2-7; weak D call: TRBD1 (7 bases). V was shortened by 6 bases and J by 4 bases, with 16 bases between the two germline ends. The germline V gene has CDR1 MDHEN and CDR2 SYDVKM. The CDR3 contains 14 residues.

This clonotype was detected many times. CDR3 sequence: CAISELNNEQFF. The CDR3, as DNA: TGTGCCATCAGTGAGCTGAACAATGAGCAGTTCTTC. This sequence joins TRBV10-3 and TRBJ2-1; D ambiguous. The CDR3 is 12 residues long. CDR1 and CDR2 from the germline V gene are ENHRY and SYGVKD. The V end lost 2 bases, the J end lost 5 bases, and 4 bases lay between the germline ends.

V and J are TRBV7-9 and TRBJ1-1; D is uncertain. V lost 3 bases and J lost 5, with 7 bases in between. The CDR3 covers 12 residues. Germline lookup yields CDR1 SEHNR and CDR2 FQNEAQ (reference sequence). The CDR3 loop is CASSFLRTEAFF. CDR3 bases: TGTGCCAGCAGCTTTCTGCGGACTGAAGCTTTCTTT.

This clonotype was detected a few times. This CDR3 reads CASSATGTFTGELFF. CDR3 bases: TGTGCCAGCAGTGCGACAGGGACATTCACCGGGGAGCTGTTTTTT. The rearrangement links TRBV25-1 to TRBJ2-2; 7 nucleotides match TRBD1. Trimming cost V 4 bases and J 4 bases; bases outside gene matches: 6. Germline CDR1 MGHDK, CDR2 SYGVNS. This CDR3 region has 15 residues.

This clonotype was seen a few times. This rearrangement joins TRBV28 to TRBJ2-4; TRBD2 matches at 7 bases. With the DNA end fitting TRBJ2-7 better, the J assignment may be wrong. Germline V gene data show CDR1 as MDHEN and CDR2 as SYDVKM. The length of the CDR3 is 14 residues. CDR3: CASSLAGERYEQYF. The DNA of the CDR3 is TGTGCCAGCAGTTTAGCGGGGGAAAGGTACGAGCAGTACTTC.

The rearrangement links TRBV9 to TRBJ2-5; D uncertain. CDR3 length equals 15 residues. The germline gives CDR1 SGDLS, CDR2 YYNGEE. Trimming left V 0 bases short and J 5 bases short, with 14 bases between. The CDR3 spells CASSVVGDSWETQYF. The CDR3 DNA is TGTGCCAGCAGCGTAGTTGGCGACTCGTGGGAGACCCAGTACTTC. Based on the CDR3 plus reference TRBV9 and TRBJ2-5, the full variable domain is DSGVTQTPKHLITATGQRVTLRCSPRSGDLSVYWYQQSLDQGLQFLIQYYNGEERAKGNILERFSAQQFPDLHSELNLSSLELGDSALYFCASSVVGDSWETQYFGPGTRLLVL.

V gene TRBV20-1 combines with J gene TRBJ1-5, with D perhaps matching TRBD1 (6 bases). Germline V gene data show CDR1 as DFQATT and CDR2 as SNEGSKA (reference sequence). This CDR3 has 14 amino acids. Trimming removed 6 bases at V and 0 bases at J, with 12 bases between. In DNA form, the CDR3 reads TGCAGTGCCTCGACAGGTCCTAGCAATCAGCCCCAGCATTTT. Its protein product is CSASTGPSNQPQHF.

There are many counts of this clonotype. The gene calls are TRBV29-1 and TRBJ2-3; D remains ambiguous. The CDR3 extends over 12 amino acids. The V end lost 3 bases, the J end lost 1 base, and 5 bases lay between the germline ends. CDR1 is SQVTM, CDR2 ANQGSEA, per germline. DNA for the CDR3: TGCAGCGTTGACAGCGGCACAGATACGCAGTATTTT. This encodes CSVDSGTDTQYF.

The chain recombines TRBV6-5 with TRBJ1-1; no firm D call. Germline values: CDR1 MNHEY, CDR2 SVGAGI. Trimming cost V 2 bases and J 7 bases, with 11 bases left between them. The CDR3 consists of 13 residues. CDR3 nucleotides: TGTGCCAGCAGTTACGAGGATCGGGGTGAAGCTTTCTTT. Its translation: CASSYEDRGEAFF.

This clonotype is a singleton in its sample. The chain is built from TRBV5-4 and TRBJ2-5; D may be TRBD1 (6 bases). This CDR3 spans 14 amino acids. Germline values: CDR1 SGHNT, CDR2 YYREEE (reference sequence). Trimming removed 2 bases at V and 5 bases at J, with 13 bases between. In DNA, the CDR3 is TGTGCCAGCAGCTTCCAGGGGCGTCGGGAGACCCAGTACTTC. Encoded protein: CASSFQGRRETQYF. Variable domain in full (rest from reference TRBV5-4 and TRBJ2-5): ETGVTQSPTHLIKTRGQQVTLRCSSQSGHNTVSWYQQALGQGPQFIFQYYREEENGRGNFPPRFSGLQFPNYSSELNVNALELDDSALYLCASSFQGRRETQYFGPGTRLLVL.

This clonotype was picked up a small number of times. V and J are TRBV20-1 and TRBJ1-5; tentatively, D is TRBD1 (5 bases). Germline assignment: CDR1 DFQATT and CDR2 SNEGSKA (reference sequence). The length of the CDR3 is 13 residues. V shed 3 bases and J shed 3 bases, with 9 bases lying between them. For the CDR3, the DNA is TGCAGTGCTAGTTACGGGACCAATCAGCCCCAGCATTTT. It codes for CSASYGTNQPQHF.

The chain employs TRBV10-3 and TRBJ2-3; 7 positions agree with TRBD1. The germline V gene has CDR1 ENHRY and CDR2 SYGVKD. With V trimmed by 4 bases and J by 4 bases, 8 bases remained unmatched. This CDR3 region has 15 residues. The CDR3 DNA reads TGTGCCATCAGTGGTGGCAGGGGGATTGCAGATACGCAGTATTTT. As protein: CAISGGRGIADTQYF.

This clonotype was seen a few times. The V gene is TRBV5-1, the J gene TRBJ2-7; D is unresolved. CDR1 is SGHRS, CDR2 YFSETQ, per germline. The V end lost 4 bases, the J end lost 2 bases, and 13 bases lay between the germline ends. CDR3 length: 14 residues. CDR3 nucleotide sequence: TGCGCCAGCAGCGAAAATAATCCCCCCTACGAGCAGTACTTC. This sequence encodes CASSENNPPYEQYF.

The chain has TRBV10-3 and TRBJ1-1; possibly TRBD1 for D (5 bases). The V gene's germline CDR1 is ENHRY and CDR2 SYGVKD. V lost 4 bases to trimming and J lost 4 bases, with 10 bases between them. The CDR3 has 13 residues. The DNA of the CDR3 is TGTGCCATCAGTGGTGAGGGGAGCACTGAAGCTTTCTTT. It is translated as CAISGEGSTEAFF.

The chain has TRBV20-1 and TRBJ1-4; 8 bases are shared with TRBD1. Germline trimming cut 6 bases from V and 7 bases from J; bases unmatched to any gene: 10. Germline V CDR1 and CDR2: DFQATT, SNEGSKA (reference sequence). The CDR3 has 14 amino acids. The CDR3 here is CSADSGQGGEKLFF. DNA of the CDR3: TGCAGTGCGGACTCCGGACAGGGTGGTGAAAAACTGTTTTTT.

This clonotype was detected once. This rearrangement joins TRBV4-2 to TRBJ2-7, with D tentatively TRBD1 (5 bases). The better agreement between TRBJ2-5 and the DNA end casts doubt on the J call. The CDR3 contains 15 residues. Germline V lookup: CDR1 LGHNA, CDR2 YNFKEQ. DNA of the CDR3: TGTGCCAGCAGCCAAGACCCGGGCAGGGAAGAGACCCAGTACTTC. As protein: CASSQDPGREETQYF.

This clonotype was detected a few times. The rearrangement joins TRBV7-3 to TRBJ2-7; maybe TRBD2 (6 bases). The V end lost 8 bases, the J end lost 5 bases, and 19 bases lay between the germline ends. The CDR3 loop spans 14 amino acids. Germline loops: CDR1 SGHTA, CDR2 FQGTGA. CDR3 sequence: CASPSGHLLDEQYF. CDR3 DNA sequence: TGTGCCAGCCCGAGCGGGCACCTCCTTGACGAGCAGTACTTC.

The table lists this clonotype with a count of one. The genes are TRBV21-1 and TRBJ1-6; TRBD1, as called in the table, went unchecked against the DNA. TRBV21-1 is a pseudogene segment. CDR3 length: 16 amino acids. As DNA, the CDR3 is TGTGCCCCCGAGATGGGGGGGCCCGCGTATAATTCACCCCTCCACTTT. Translation: CAPEMGGPAYNSPLHF.

The genes are TRBV2 and TRBJ2-1, with D perhaps TRBD2 (7 bases). V lost 3 bases to trimming and J lost 7 bases, with 19 bases between them. Germline V CDR1 and CDR2: SNHLY, FYNNEI. The CDR3 has 16 amino acids. As DNA, the CDR3 is TGTGCCAGCAGTGATCCCTGGGACGGGGGGCGGAATGAGCAGTTCTTC. It yields the protein CASSDPWDGGRNEQFF.

This chain connects TRBV7-2 to TRBJ2-1, with 9 bases identical to TRBD2. Trimming took 4 bases from V and 4 from J; bases not matched to a gene: 8. From germline, CDR1 is SGHTA and CDR2 FQGNSA. The length of the CDR3 is 16 residues. The CDR3, as DNA: TGTGCCAGCAGCTGGGGAGCTAGCGGGACTTACAATGAGCAGTTCTTC. Protein sequence: CASSWGASGTYNEQFF.

This clonotype was counted a few times. V usage is TRBV7-9 and J usage is TRBJ2-1; TRBD1 aligns across 9 bases. There are 14 residues in the CDR3. V was clipped by 6 bases and J by 4 bases; unmatched bases: 4. Per germline, CDR1 SEHNR and CDR2 FQNEAQ (reference sequence). The CDR3 spells CASRSGTGYNEQFF. The CDR3, as DNA: TGTGCCAGCAGATCCGGGACAGGGTACAATGAGCAGTTCTTC. The full variable domain, its missing parts supplied by reference TRBV7-9 and TRBJ2-1, is DTGVSQNPRHKITKRGQNVTFRCDPISEHNRLYWYRQTLGQGPEFLTYFQNEAQLEKSRLLSDRFSAERPKGSFSTLEIQRTEQGDSAMYLCASRSGTGYNEQFFGPGTRLTVL.